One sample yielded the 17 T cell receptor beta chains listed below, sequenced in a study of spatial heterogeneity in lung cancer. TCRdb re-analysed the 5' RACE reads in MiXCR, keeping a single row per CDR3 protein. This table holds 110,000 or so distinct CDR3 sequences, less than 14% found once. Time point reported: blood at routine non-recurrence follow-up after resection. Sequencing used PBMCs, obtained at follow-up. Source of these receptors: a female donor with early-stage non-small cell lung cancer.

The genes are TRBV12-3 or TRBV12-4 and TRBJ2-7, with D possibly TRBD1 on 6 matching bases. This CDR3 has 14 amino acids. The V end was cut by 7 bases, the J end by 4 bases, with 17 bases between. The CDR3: CASTTWEGGYEQYF. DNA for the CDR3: TGTGCCAGCACCACGTGGGAAGGGGGATACGAGCAGTACTTC.

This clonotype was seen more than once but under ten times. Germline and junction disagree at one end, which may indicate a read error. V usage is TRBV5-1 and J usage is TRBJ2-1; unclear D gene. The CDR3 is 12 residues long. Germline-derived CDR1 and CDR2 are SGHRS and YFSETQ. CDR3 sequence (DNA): TGCGCCAGCAGCTTGGCCATGGCCGTTCCGATCTTC. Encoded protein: CASSLAMAVPIF.

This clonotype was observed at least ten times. CDR3 protein: CATSDWAGEQETQYF. The CDR3 nucleotides read TGTGCCACCAGTGATTGGGCAGGGGAGCAAGAGACCCAGTACTTC. The chain joins TRBV24-1 to TRBJ2-5; TRBD1 might be the D (6 bases). Germline V gene sequence: CDR1 KGHDR, CDR2 SFDVKD. The CDR3 is 15 residues long. The V end was cut by 2 bases, the J end by 2 bases, with 11 bases between.

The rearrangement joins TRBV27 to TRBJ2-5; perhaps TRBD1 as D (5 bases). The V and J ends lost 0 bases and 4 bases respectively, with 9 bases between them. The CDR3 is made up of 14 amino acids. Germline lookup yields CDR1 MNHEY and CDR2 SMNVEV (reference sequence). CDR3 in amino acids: CASSLSTQGETQYF. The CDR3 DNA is TGTGCCAGCAGTTTATCGACCCAGGGAGAGACCCAGTACTTC.

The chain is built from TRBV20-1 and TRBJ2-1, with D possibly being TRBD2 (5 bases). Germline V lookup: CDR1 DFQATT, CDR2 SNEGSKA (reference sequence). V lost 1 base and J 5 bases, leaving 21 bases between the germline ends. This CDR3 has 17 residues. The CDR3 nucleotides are TGCAGTGCTAGAGCGCTGTCTAGCCAGGCTTGGGACAATGAGCAGTTCTTC. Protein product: CSARALSSQAWDNEQFF.

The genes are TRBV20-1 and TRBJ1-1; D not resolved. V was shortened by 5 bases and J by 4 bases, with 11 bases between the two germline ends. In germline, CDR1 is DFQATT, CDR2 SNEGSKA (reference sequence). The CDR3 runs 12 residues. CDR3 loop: CSALPDRTEAFF. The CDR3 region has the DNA TGCAGTGCTCTCCCCGATCGCACTGAAGCTTTCTTT.

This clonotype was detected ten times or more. The CDR3 reads CASSSYRGRKETQYF. The CDR3 region has the DNA TGTGCCAGCAGTTCATACAGGGGGCGCAAAGAGACCCAGTACTTC. The chain has TRBV28 and TRBJ2-5, with 9 nucleotides matching TRBD1. The CDR3 is 15 residues long. V lost 4 bases and J lost 3; bases outside the gene matches: 6. Germline assignment: CDR1 MDHEN and CDR2 SYDVKM. Based on the CDR3 plus reference TRBV28 and TRBJ2-5, the full variable domain is DVKVTQSSRYLVKRTGEKVFLECVQDMDHENMFWYRQDPGLGLRLIYFSYDVKMKEKGDIPEGYSVSREKKERFSLILESASTNQTSMYLCASSSYRGRKETQYFGPGTRLLVL.

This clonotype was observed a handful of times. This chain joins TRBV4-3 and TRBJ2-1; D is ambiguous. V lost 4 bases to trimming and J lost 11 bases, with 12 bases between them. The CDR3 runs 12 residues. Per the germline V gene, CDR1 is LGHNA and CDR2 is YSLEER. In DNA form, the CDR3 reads TGCGCCAGCAGCCTAAACCTGAACAAGCAGTTCTTC. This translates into CASSLNLNKQFF.

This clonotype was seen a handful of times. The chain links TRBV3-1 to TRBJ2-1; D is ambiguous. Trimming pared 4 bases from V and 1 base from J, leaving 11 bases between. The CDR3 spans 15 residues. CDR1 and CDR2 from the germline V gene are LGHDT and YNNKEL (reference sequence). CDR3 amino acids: CASSRNEDSYNEQFF. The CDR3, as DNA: TGTGCCAGCAGCCGAAACGAGGATTCCTACAATGAGCAGTTCTTC.

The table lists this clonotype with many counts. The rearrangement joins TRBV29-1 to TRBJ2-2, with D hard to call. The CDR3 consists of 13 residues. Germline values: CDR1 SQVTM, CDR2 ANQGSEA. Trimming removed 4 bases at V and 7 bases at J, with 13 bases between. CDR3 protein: CSVVLSLDGELFF. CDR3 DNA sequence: TGCAGCGTTGTATTGAGCTTGGACGGGGAGCTGTTTTTT.

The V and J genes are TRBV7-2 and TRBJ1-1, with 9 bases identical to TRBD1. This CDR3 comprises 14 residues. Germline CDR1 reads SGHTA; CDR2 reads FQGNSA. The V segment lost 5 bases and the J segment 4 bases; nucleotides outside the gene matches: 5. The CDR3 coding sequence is TGTGCCAGCAGCCCGGACAGGGGATCCACTGAAGCTTTCTTT. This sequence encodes CASSPDRGSTEAFF.

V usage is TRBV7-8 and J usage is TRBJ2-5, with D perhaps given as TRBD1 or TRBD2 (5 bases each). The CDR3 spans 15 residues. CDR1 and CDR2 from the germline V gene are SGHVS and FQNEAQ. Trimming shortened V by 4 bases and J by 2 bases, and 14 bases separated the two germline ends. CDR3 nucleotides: TGTGCCAGCAGCTCACTGAAGCGGACACAAGAGACCCAGTACTTC. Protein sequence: CASSSLKRTQETQYF.

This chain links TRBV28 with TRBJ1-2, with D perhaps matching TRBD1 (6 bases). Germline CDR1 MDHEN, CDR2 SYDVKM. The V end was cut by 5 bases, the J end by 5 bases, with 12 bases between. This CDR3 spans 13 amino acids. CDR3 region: CASSLVTGYGYTF. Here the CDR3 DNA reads TGTGCCAGCAGTCTGGTGACAGGATATGGCTACACCTTC.

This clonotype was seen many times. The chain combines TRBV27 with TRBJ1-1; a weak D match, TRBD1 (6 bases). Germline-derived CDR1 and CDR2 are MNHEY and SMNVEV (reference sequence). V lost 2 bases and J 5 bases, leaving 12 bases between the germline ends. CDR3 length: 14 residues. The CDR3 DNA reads TGTGCCAGCAGTTTAGCCAGGGGTTTGACTGAAGCTTTCTTT. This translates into CASSLARGLTEAFF.

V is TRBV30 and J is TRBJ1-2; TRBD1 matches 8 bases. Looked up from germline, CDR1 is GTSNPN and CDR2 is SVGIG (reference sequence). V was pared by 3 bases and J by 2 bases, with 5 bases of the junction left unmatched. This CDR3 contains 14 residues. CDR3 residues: CAWRGDRRNYGYTF. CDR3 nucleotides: TGTGCCTGGAGGGGGGACAGGAGGAACTATGGCTACACCTTC. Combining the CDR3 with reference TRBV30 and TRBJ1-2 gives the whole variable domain SQTIHQWPATLVQPVGSPLSLECTVEGTSNPNLYWYRQAAGRGLQLLFYSVGIGQISSEVPQNLSASRPQDRQFILSSKKLLLSDSGFYLCAWRGDRRNYGYTFGSGTRLTVV.

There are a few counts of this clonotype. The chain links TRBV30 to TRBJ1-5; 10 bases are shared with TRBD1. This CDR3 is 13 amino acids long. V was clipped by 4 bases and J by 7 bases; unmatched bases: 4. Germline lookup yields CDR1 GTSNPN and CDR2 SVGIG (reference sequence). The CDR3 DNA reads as TGTGCCTGGACGGGACAGGGGAAGCAGCCCCAGCATTTT. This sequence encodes CAWTGQGKQPQHF.

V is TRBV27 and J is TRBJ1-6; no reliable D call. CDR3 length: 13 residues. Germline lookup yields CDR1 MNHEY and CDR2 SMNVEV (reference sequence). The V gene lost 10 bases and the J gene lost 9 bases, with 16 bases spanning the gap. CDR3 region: CATSARSGSPLHF. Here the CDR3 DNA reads TGTGCCACCTCAGCGCGGTCAGGTTCACCCCTCCACTTT.